Listed below are T cell receptor beta chains from one sample, sequenced in a study of beta chain features in type 1 diabetes. Sequencing was performed with immunoSEQ multiplex PCR; in TCRdb, only in-frame clones are kept and a portion is missing. Of some 44,000 clones in the sample, roughly 50% were seen once. Sample: stem cell memory CD4+ T cells from blood. These receptors all come from a woman under 40 in good health. CDR3s include the opening cysteine and the closing phenylalanine or tryptophan. The D gene is left open where the match is weak. Clone size, where shown, is once, few, many, or a class for clones that have expanded.

TRBV15	TRBJ2-1	.	.	TGTGCCACCAGCAGAGATTATGTGGGCCACAATGAGCAGTTCTTC	CATSRDYVGHNEQFF
TRBV2	TRBJ2-6	TRBD1	.	TGTGCCAGCAGTATACTTTCCGGGACAGGTTACTCTGGGGCCAACGTCCTGACTTTC	CASSILSGTGYSGANVLTF
TRBV7-9	TRBJ2-1	.	few	TGTGCCAGCAGCCAAGACTTGTACAATGAGCAGTTCTTC	CASSQDLYNEQFF
TRBV28	TRBJ2-7	.	.	TGTGCCAGCAGTTTTAGGGGTCGGGACGAGCAGTACTTC	CASSFRGRDEQYF
TRBV6-6	TRBJ2-7	.	.	TGTGCCAGCAGAACGACGCCGGGATCCCTCTACGAGCAGTACTTC	CASRTTPGSLYEQYF
TRBV30	TRBJ2-1	.	few	TGTGCCTGGAGTGTACTAATGAGCTCCTACAATGAGCAGTTCTTC	CAWSVLMSSYNEQFF
TRBV2	TRBJ2-7	.	.	TGTGCCAGCAGCTTTCAACCGATGGGAGAGTACTTC	CASSFQPMGEYF
TRBV23-1	TRBJ2-7	TRBD1	.	TGCGCCAGCAGTCAAAGGACAGGGGACTCCTACGAGCAGTACTTC	CASSQRTGDSYEQYF
TRBV7-2	TRBJ1-5	.	.	TGTGCCAGCAGCTTAGAGGGGTGGCAGCAGCCCCAGCATTTT	CASSLEGWQQPQHF
TRBV6-6	TRBJ2-5	TRBD1	.	TGTGCCAGCAGTTACTCGGGGACAGGGGATCAAGAGACCCAGTACTTC	CASSYSGTGDQETQYF
TRBV5-1	TRBJ2-5	.	.	TGCGCCAGCAGCTTGGAGTTGGTCAGGGATCAAGAGACCCAGTACTTC	CASSLELVRDQETQYF
TRBV7-9	TRBJ1-3	.	.	TGTGCCAGCAGCTCCTCAGCGAGCTCTGGAAACACCATATATTTT	CASSSSASSGNTIYF
TRBV5-6	TRBJ2-7	.	few	TGTGCCAGCAGCTTGACTGACAGGTCCTACGAGCAGTACTTC	CASSLTDRSYEQYF